By frequency in the sample, the clone carrying this T cell receptor (beta chain) is medium-sized (0.01 to 0.1%). Antiretroviral therapy had run roughly three months, about 14 weeks, before follow-up blood collection. All unsorted peripheral T cells were captured because whole blood was used without fractionation. A roughly 2.4 ml peripheral blood sample was taken for RNA. Germline V gene data show CDR1 as SEHNR and CDR2 as FQNEAQ (reference sequence). Trimming left V 10 bases short and J 3 bases short, with 13 bases between. This CDR3 has 13 residues. cDNA was made from roughly 470 ng RNA using alpha and beta constant primers. Using multiplexing indices, alpha and beta chain libraries were generated apart by chain-specific third strand synthesis. Each cDNA molecule was barcoded, and a single primer pair amplified each chain. A 12-nucleotide barcode per molecule came from two concatenated random hexamers added pre-amplification. TCRdb itself ran the 5' RACE reads through MiXCR, one entry per CDR3 protein. The sample lists 8,000 to 9,000 distinct CDR3 sequences; 8% to 9.5% were seen once.

This sample is drawn from a study of HIV-infected patients and healthy controls. This sequence originates from an adult with HIV infection. Here the sequenced sample was blood, taken during antiretroviral therapy. The chain links TRBV7-9 to TRBJ2-1; D may be TRBD1 (7 bases). CDR3 sequence: CAIGGQNYNEQFF. The CDR3 DNA sequence: TGTGCCATCGGGGGACAGAACTACAATGAGCAGTTCTTC.